A selection of T cell receptor beta chains follows, all from one sample in a study of post-analysis software for immune sequencing data. TCRdb ran MiXCR on the PCR reads and lists one entry per CDR3 protein. This table has 150,000 to 200,000 distinct CDR3 sequences, roughly 34% appearing once. The sequenced sample was blood, obtained after autologous hematopoietic stem cell transplantation. Source of these receptors: a girl aged 10-17 years with multiple sclerosis. CDR3s include the opening cysteine and the closing phenylalanine or tryptophan. A D gene is named only where the DNA matches it firmly. Clone size, where shown, is once, few, many, or a class for clones that have expanded.

v_gene	abundance	j_gene	d_gene	CDR3nt	CDR3aa
TRBV29-1	many	TRBJ2-1	.	TGCAGCGTTGTCACGATCAATGAGCAGTTCTTC	CSVVTINEQFF
TRBV20-1	.	TRBJ2-5	TRBD1	TGCAGTGCTAGAGGCGGACAGGGGGCCCCTGAGACCCAGTACTTC	CSARGGQGAPETQYF
TRBV25-1	.	TRBJ1-4	TRBD1	TGTGCCAGCAGTGAACCGGACAGGAATGAAAAACTGTTTTTT	CASSEPDRNEKLFF
TRBV27	.	TRBJ1-2	.	TGTGCCAGCAGTTCTGGGCAACGGGGCTACACCTTC	CASSSGQRGYTF
TRBV7-2	few	TRBJ2-1	TRBD2	TGTGCCAGCAGCTCTCCGGGACTAGCGGGAGATAATGAGCAGTTCTTC	CASSSPGLAGDNEQFF
TRBV9	.	TRBJ1-1	TRBD1	TGTGCCAGCAGCGATGGGGACAGGGACACTGAAGCTTTCTTT	CASSDGDRDTEAFF
TRBV18	few	TRBJ2-1	TRBD1	TGTGCCAGCTCACCCGACAGGGCACATGAGCGGTTCTTC	CASSPDRAHERFF
TRBV10-3	few	TRBJ2-5	.	TGTGCCATCAGTGAGTCGGTCGGCCAAGGGGAGACCCAGTACTTC	CAISESVGQGETQYF
TRBV10-2	few	TRBJ2-7	TRBD2	TGCGCCAGCAGTGACGGGGGACTAGCGATCCCCTACGAGCAGTACTTC	CASSDGGLAIPYEQYF
TRBV6-1	.	TRBJ2-7	.	TGTGCCAGCAGCGTCGACAGGATCTACGAGCAGTACTTC	CASSVDRIYEQYF
TRBV20-1	many	TRBJ2-2	TRBD2	TGCAGTGCTAGTGGGTCTAGCGGGTTTACGACCGGGGAGCTGTTTTTT	CSASGSSGFTTGELFF
TRBV10-3	.	TRBJ2-1	.	TGTGCCATCAGTGAAAGGCGATCCTACAATGAGCAGTTCTTC	CAISERRSYNEQFF
TRBV6-5	.	TRBJ2-4	.	TGTGCCAGCAGTTCCTTACCGACTGACCTGGCGGCCAAAAACATTCAGTACTTC	CASSSLPTDLAAKNIQYF
TRBV5-1	.	TRBJ2-1	TRBD1	TGCGCCAGCAGCCGGGAAGGGACAGGAGACAATGAGCAGTTCTTC	CASSREGTGDNEQFF
TRBV6-4	.	TRBJ2-3	TRBD2	TGTGCCAGCAGCCCGGGGACTAGCGAGATGCCTACGCAGTATTTT	CASSPGTSEMPTQYF
TRBV6-2/TRBV6-3	many	TRBJ2-1	TRBD2	TGTGCCAGCGGTTCGCTAGCGGAATACAATGAGCAGTTCTTC	CASGSLAEYNEQFF
TRBV20-1	.	TRBJ2-5	TRBD2	TGCAGTGCTAGTCCGCGGGAGTTCGGGGAGACCCAGTACTTC	CSASPREFGETQYF
TRBV6-5	once	TRBJ2-1	TRBD1	TGTGCCAGCAAATCGACAGGGTTCGATGAGCAGTTCTTC	CASKSTGFDEQFF
TRBV5-1	.	TRBJ2-1	.	TGCGCCAGCAGCGAGAGAACAATCCACAATGAGCAGTTCTTC	CASSERTIHNEQFF
TRBV12-3/TRBV12-4	.	TRBJ1-1	TRBD1	TGTGCCAGCAGAGGACCGACAGGGGGAAAGGGCACTGAAGCTTTCTTT	CASRGPTGGKGTEAFF
TRBV27	.	TRBJ1-2	TRBD1	TGTGCCAGCAGGGGACAGGGGGCGCTTGGCTACACCTTC	CASRGQGALGYTF
TRBV6-5	.	TRBJ2-5	TRBD1	TGTGCCAGCAGTTACTCGATGGGGACAGGCGGAGAGACCCAGTACTTC	CASSYSMGTGGETQYF
TRBV28	.	TRBJ1-1	.	TGTGCCAGCAGGGGGGACGCCGGGAACACTGAAGCTTTCTTT	CASRGDAGNTEAFF
TRBV7-2	few	TRBJ2-5	TRBD2	TGTGCCAGCAGCTTAACTTTTAGGATTAGCGGGAGCTCGGTCAAGACCCAGTACTTC	CASSLTFRISGSSVKTQYF
TRBV27	few	TRBJ2-1	.	TGTGCCAGCAGTTTATTGGTCCTAGCGATCAGCTCCTACAATGAGCAGTTCTTC	CASSLLVLAISSYNEQFF
TRBV2	few	TRBJ1-2	TRBD1	TGTGCCAGCAGTGAACCGTTAGGACAGGACTATGGCTACACCTTC	CASSEPLGQDYGYTF
TRBV5-6	.	TRBJ2-5	TRBD1	TGTGCCAGCAGCTGGCAGACAGGGGGCTATTGGGAGACCCAGTACTTC	CASSWQTGGYWETQYF
TRBV20-1	few	TRBJ2-3	.	TGCAGTGCTAGAGATCCCGGGCCCGGACCCACAGTCTATACGCAGTATTTT	CSARDPGPGPTVYTQYF
TRBV5-6	.	TRBJ2-7	.	TGTGCCAGCAGCTCGCGGGGATACGAGCAGTACTTC	CASSSRGYEQYF